This paragraph covers one TCR beta chain sequence. The target antigen is unknown. Other nucleotide sequences from this sample produce the same CDR3. Every isolated RNA sample was fully reverse transcribed, so sequencing captured expressed TCRB transcripts. Around 3.5 million reads on average were seen across naive, central memory and regulatory T cell samples. Repertoires were generated with immunoSEQ multiplex PCR, while TCRdb's copy carries only in-frame clones and drops some. The sample lists under 900,000 clones, about a sixth seen once, with 0.02% to 0.03% in the top ten. The data stem from a study of beta chain features in type 1 diabetes. Overall study findings and caveats: Compared with healthy donors, patients appeared to share more similar naive, central memory and regulatory TCRB repertoires. VDJ junctions from type 1 diabetes patients carried fewer insertions and larger deletions. Equally in patients and controls, PCR might preferentially amplify shorter templates.

V lost 2 bases, J lost 0 bases, and 5 bases lay in between. Germline-derived CDR1 and CDR2 are MDHEN and SYDVKM. The CDR3 is made up of 14 amino acids. The TCR originated in a woman aged 18-29 years in good health. V is TRBV28 and J is TRBJ1-5; no clear D gene. The sample consisted of naive CD4+ T cells from blood. CDR3 protein: CASSLLDSNQPQHF. DNA of the CDR3: TGTGCCAGCAGTTTACTAGATAGCAATCAGCCCCAGCATTTT.